This TCR beta chain was identified during a study of cytomegalovirus exposure and HLA in healthy donors. Study summary: The roughly 130 validation repertoires, a later analysis reported, used the same platform as the approximately 670 repertoires from the first cohort.

TCRdb's copy holds only in-frame clones and misses some; the assay was immunoSEQ multiplex PCR. The sample has 55,000 to 75,000 clones, about 91% seen once. The CDR3 contains 13 residues. V was clipped by 2 bases and J by 0 bases, with 5 bases between them. Germline V gives CDR1 MDHEN, CDR2 SYDVKM. Sequencing was carried out using PBMCs. The clonotype comes from a man aged 18 to 35 in good health and CMV-seronegative. This chain joins TRBV28 and TRBJ2-7; the D is unclear. CDR3 DNA sequence: TGTGCCAGCAGTTTAAGCTCCTCCTACGAGCAGTACTTC. It specifies CASSLSSSYEQYF.